This is a list of T cell receptor beta chains from one sample in a study of blood T cell repertoires in COVID-19. TCRdb's copy holds only in-frame clones and misses some; the assay was immunoSEQ multiplex PCR. The sample has 200,000 to 250,000 clones, roughly 86% seen once. Input material: peripheral blood. These receptors were obtained from a woman between 25 and 40 years old who had recovered from COVID-19. Each CDR3 is given with its conserved first and last residue. The D gene is left open where the match is weak. The size entry is marked missing in some rows and otherwise reads once, few, many or a size class.

clone size	V gene	D gene	J gene	CDR3 DNA	CDR3 protein
-	TRBV4-3	TRBD1	TRBJ2-1	TGCGCCAGCAGCCCAACAGGGGGTGGTGAGCAGTTCTTC	CASSPTGGGEQFF
-	TRBV5-1	-	TRBJ1-2	TGCGCCAGCAGCTTGGCCCTATACTATGGCTACACCTTC	CASSLALYYGYTF
-	TRBV6-5	TRBD1	TRBJ2-2	TGTGCCAGCAGTAGGGCAGGGGGCATCGGGGAGCTGTTTTTT	CASSRAGGIGELFF
-	TRBV11-2	-	TRBJ2-7	TGTGCCAGCAGCAGCCGCGGGGGCGCCGTGTCCTACGAGCAGTACTTC	CASSSRGGAVSYEQYF
-	TRBV4-2	-	TRBJ2-1	TGTGCCAGCAGCCAAGTGGCCAGCCAGGTGTTCTACAATGAGCAGTTCTTC	CASSQVASQVFYNEQFF
-	TRBV5-4	TRBD2	TRBJ2-1	TGTGCCAGCAGCCCCGGGACTAGCGAGGACAATGAGCAGTTCTTC	CASSPGTSEDNEQFF
-	TRBV19	-	TRBJ1-6	TGTGCCAGTACAAGTATAGAGAATTCACCCCTCCACTTT	CASTSIENSPLHF
-	TRBV5-5	-	TRBJ1-6	TGTGCCAGCAGCTTGAACCCGCCGAGCTCCTATAATTCACCCCTCCACTTT	CASSLNPPSSYNSPLHF
-	TRBV5-1	-	TRBJ1-4	TGCGCCAGCAGCCCAAACCTCGAGACTAATGAAAAACTGTTTTTT	CASSPNLETNEKLFF
-	TRBV28	TRBD1	TRBJ2-1	TGTGCCAGCAGAGACACAGGGGGCGCGGATTATGAGCAGTTCTTC	CASRDTGGADYEQFF
once	TRBV5-1	TRBD1	TRBJ2-1	TGCGCCAGTCAGACCGGGACAGTCTACAATGAGCAGTTCTTC	CASQTGTVYNEQFF
-	TRBV13	TRBD2	TRBJ2-5	TGTGCCAGCAGCTTGAGGTTGGCGGGGGGTCGGCAAGAGACCCAGTACTTC	CASSLRLAGGRQETQYF
-	TRBV29-1	TRBD1	TRBJ2-3	TGCAGCGTTCTCGGAGGACAGGGTTTAAGGATAGATACGCAGTATTTT	CSVLGGQGLRIDTQYF
few	TRBV10-3	-	TRBJ2-5	TGTGCCATCCGCCAGTCCCAAGAGACCCAGTACTTC	CAIRQSQETQYF
many	TRBV4-1	-	TRBJ2-1	TGCGCCAGCAGCCACGACTACTACAATGAGCAGTTCTTC	CASSHDYYNEQFF
-	TRBV4-1	-	TRBJ2-2	TGCGCCAGCAGCCAAGCGGGGGGTGACAGGACCGGGGAGCTGTTTTTT	CASSQAGGDRTGELFF
few	TRBV5-4	-	TRBJ1-2	TGTGCCAGCAGCTTGATTCTATCAGGGGATGGGGATGGCTACACCTTC	CASSLILSGDGDGYTF
-	TRBV18	-	TRBJ2-1	TGTGCCAGCTCGACTACAGGGTTAAGGGAGCAGTTCTTC	CASSTTGLREQFF
few	TRBV19	TRBD1	TRBJ1-5	TGTGCCAGTAGCGACACAGGGGTTAGCAATCAGCCCCAGCATTTT	CASSDTGVSNQPQHF
-	TRBV2	TRBD2	TRBJ2-7	TGTGCCAGCAGTGACGGACTAGTGAGCGCCTACGAGCAGTACTTC	CASSDGLVSAYEQYF
-	TRBV6-1	TRBD1	TRBJ2-1	TGTGCCAGCAGTGAGGGGACAGGGGTAGGTGAGCAGTTCTTC	CASSEGTGVGEQFF
-	TRBV7-6	-	TRBJ2-6	TGTGCCATTCAACGGCAGGGCAAGGGGGCCAACGTCCTGACTTTC	CAIQRQGKGANVLTF
once	TRBV11-2	-	TRBJ1-2	TGTGCCAGCAGCTTAGCGCATACAAACTATGGCTACACCTTC	CASSLAHTNYGYTF
-	TRBV29-1	-	TRBJ2-1	TGCAGCGTGGCAGACAGTACACAATACAACTACAATGAGCAGTTCTTC	CSVADSTQYNYNEQFF
-	TRBV6-5	-	TRBJ2-7	TGTGCCAGCAGTTATTCCGAGGGACTCTACGAGCAGTACTTC	CASSYSEGLYEQYF
-	TRBV2	-	TRBJ1-2	TGTGCCAGCAGGGTCCCAGGGGAAGGGGCTAACTATGGCTACACCTTC	CASRVPGEGANYGYTF
few	TRBV19	-	TRBJ1-1	TGTGCCAGTAGTATTCTTTCTGAAGCTTTCTTT	CASSILSEAFF
-	TRBV7-9	TRBD2	TRBJ2-3	TGTGCCAGCAGCCAAGGGACTAGCGGGGAGGGAACAGATACGCAGTATTTT	CASSQGTSGEGTDTQYF